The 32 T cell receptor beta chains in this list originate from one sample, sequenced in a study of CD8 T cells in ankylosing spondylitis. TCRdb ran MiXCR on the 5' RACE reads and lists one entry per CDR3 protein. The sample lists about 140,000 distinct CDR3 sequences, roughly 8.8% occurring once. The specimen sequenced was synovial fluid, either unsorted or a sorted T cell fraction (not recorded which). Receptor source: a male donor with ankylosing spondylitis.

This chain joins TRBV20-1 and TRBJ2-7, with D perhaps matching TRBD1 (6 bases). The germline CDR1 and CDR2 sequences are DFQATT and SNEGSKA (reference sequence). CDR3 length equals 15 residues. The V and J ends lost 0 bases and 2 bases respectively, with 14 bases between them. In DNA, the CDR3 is TGCAGTGCTAGAGAGCAGGGGCGAGGGACCTACGAGCAGTACTTC. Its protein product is CSAREQGRGTYEQYF.

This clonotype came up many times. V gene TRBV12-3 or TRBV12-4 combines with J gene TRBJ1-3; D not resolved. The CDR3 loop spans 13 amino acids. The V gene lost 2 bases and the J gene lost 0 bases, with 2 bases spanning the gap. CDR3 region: CASSLHSGNTIYF. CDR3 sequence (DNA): TGTGCCAGCAGTTTACACTCTGGAAACACCATATATTTT.

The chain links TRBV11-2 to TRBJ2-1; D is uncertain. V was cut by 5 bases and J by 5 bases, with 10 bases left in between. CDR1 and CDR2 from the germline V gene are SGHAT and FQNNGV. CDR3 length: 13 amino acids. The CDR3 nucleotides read TGTGCCAGCAGCCTCTCTCTTAACAATGAGCAGTTCTTC. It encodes CASSLSLNNEQFF.

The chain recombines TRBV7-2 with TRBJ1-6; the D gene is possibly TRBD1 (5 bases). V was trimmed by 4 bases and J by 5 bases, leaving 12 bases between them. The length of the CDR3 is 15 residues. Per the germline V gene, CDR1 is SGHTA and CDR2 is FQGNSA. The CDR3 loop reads CASSYLGGNNSPLHF. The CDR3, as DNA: TGTGCCAGCAGCTATTTGGGGGGTAATAATTCACCCCTCCACTTT.

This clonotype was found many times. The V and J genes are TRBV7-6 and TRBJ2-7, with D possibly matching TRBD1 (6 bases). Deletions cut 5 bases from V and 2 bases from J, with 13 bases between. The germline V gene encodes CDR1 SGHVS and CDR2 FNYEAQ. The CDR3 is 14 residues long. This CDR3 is CASSLTDSTYEQYF. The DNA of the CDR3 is TGTGCCAGCAGCCTTACGGACAGTACCTACGAGCAGTACTTC.

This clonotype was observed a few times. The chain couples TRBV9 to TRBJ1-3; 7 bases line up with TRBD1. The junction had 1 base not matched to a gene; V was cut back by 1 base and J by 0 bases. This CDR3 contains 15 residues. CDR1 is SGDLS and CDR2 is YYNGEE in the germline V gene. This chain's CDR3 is CASSVTGDSGNTIYF. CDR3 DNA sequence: TGTGCCAGCAGCGTAACAGGGGACTCTGGAAACACCATATATTTT.

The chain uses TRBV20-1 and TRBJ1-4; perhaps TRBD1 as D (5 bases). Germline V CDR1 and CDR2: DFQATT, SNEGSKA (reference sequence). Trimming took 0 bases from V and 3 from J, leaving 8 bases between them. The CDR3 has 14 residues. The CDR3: CSARELGPNEKLFF. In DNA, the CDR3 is TGCAGTGCTAGAGAACTGGGACCTAATGAAAAACTGTTTTTT.

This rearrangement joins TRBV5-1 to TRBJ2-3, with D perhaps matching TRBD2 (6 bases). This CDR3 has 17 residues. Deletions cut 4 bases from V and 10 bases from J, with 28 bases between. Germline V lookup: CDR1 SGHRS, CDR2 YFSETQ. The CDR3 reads CASSPSLGTSGSASQYF. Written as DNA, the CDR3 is TGCGCCAGCAGCCCCTCACTAGGGACTTCTGGGAGTGCATCGCAGTATTTT.

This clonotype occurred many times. The CDR3 is CASTATPGLPNPYEQYF. For the CDR3, the DNA is TGTGCCAGCACCGCAACCCCGGGACTACCAAACCCCTACGAGCAGTACTTC. This sequence joins TRBV6-1 and TRBJ2-7, with 7 bases identical to TRBD2. Per germline, CDR1 MNHNS and CDR2 SASEGT. The CDR3 runs to 17 residues. With V trimmed by 7 bases and J by 2 bases, 17 bases remained unmatched.

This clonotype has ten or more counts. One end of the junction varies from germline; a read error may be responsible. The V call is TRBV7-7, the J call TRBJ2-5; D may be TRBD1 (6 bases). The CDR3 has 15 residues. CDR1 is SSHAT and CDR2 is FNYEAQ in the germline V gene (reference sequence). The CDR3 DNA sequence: TGTGCTAGCAGCTTCCCCGGCCAGGGGCAAGAGACCCAGTACTTC. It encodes CASSFPGQGQETQYF.

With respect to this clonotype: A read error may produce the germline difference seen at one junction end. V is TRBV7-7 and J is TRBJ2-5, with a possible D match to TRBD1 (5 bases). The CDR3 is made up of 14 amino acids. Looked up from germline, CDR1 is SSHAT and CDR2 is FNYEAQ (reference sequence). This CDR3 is CASSLNTGQETQYF. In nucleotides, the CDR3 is TGTGCTAGCAGCTTAAATACAGGACAAGAGACCCAGTACTTC.

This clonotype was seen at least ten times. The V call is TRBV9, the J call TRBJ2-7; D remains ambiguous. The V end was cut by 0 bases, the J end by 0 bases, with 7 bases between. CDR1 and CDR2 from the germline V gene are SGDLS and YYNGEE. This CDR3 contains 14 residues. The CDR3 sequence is CASSVGPNSYEQYF. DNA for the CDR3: TGTGCCAGCAGCGTAGGACCGAACTCCTACGAGCAGTACTTC.

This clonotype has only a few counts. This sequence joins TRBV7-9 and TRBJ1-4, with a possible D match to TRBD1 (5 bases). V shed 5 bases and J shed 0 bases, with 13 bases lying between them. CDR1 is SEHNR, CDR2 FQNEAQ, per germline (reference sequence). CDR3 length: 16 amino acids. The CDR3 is CASSLRGDATNEKLFF. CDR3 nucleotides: TGTGCCAGCAGCCTGAGGGGCGATGCAACTAATGAAAAACTGTTTTTT.

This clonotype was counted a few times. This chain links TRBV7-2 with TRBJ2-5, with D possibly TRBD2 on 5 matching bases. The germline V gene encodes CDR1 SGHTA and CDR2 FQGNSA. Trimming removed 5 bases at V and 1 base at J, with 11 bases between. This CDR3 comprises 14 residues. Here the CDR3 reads CASSRGGFQETQYF. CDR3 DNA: TGTGCCAGCAGCCGAGGCGGGTTCCAAGAGACCCAGTACTTC. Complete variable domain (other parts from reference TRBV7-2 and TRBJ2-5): GAGVSQSPSNKVTEKGKDVELRCDPISGHTALYWYRQSLGQGLEFLIYFQGNSAPDKSGLPSDRFSAERTGGSVSTLTIQRTQQEDSAVYLCASSRGGFQETQYFGPGTRLLVL.

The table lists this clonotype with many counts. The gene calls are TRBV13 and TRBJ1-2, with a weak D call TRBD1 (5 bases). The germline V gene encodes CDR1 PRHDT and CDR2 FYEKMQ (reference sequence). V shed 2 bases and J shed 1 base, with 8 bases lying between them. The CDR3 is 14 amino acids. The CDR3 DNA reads TGTGCCAGCAGCTTACGGGGCCTTAACTATGGCTACACCTTC. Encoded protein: CASSLRGLNYGYTF.

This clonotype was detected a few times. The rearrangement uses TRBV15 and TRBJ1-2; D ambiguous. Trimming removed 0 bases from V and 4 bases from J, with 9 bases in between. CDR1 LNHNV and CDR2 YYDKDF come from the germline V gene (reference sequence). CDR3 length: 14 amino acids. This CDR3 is CATSRDRVIYGYTF. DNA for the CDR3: TGTGCCACCAGCAGAGATCGGGTCATCTATGGCTACACCTTC. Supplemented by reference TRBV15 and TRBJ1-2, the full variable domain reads DAMVIQNPRYQVTQFGKPVTLSCSQTLNHNVMYWYQQKSSQAPKLLFHYYDKDFNNEADTPDNFQSRRPNTSFCFLDIRSPGLGDTAMYLCATSRDRVIYGYTFGSGTRLTVV.

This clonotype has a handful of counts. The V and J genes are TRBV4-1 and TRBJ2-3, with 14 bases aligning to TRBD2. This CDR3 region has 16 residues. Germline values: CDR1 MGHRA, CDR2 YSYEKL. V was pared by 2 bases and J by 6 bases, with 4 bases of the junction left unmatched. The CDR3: CASSQLGLAGDDTQYF. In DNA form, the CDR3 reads TGCGCCAGCAGCCAACTGGGACTAGCGGGAGATGATACGCAGTATTTT.

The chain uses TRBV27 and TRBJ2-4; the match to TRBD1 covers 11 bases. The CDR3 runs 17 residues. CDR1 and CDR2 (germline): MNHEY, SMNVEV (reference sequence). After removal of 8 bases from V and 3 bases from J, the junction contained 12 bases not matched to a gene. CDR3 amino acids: CASGPGTGGVVKNIQYF. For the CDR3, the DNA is TGTGCCAGCGGACCCGGGACAGGGGGGGTAGTCAAAAACATTCAGTACTTC.

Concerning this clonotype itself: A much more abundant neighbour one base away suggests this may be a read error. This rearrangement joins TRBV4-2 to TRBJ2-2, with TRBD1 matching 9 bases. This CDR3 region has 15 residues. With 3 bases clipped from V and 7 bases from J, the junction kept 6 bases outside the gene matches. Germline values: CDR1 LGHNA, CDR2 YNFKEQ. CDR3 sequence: CASSQAQGAIGELFF. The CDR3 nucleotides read TGTGCCAGCAGCCAGGCACAGGGGGCGATCGGGGAGCTGTTTTTT.

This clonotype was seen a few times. CDR3 sequence reads: CASSSGQDTGELFF. The CDR3 DNA follows: TGTGCCAGCAGCTCAGGACAGGACACCGGGGAGCTGTTTTTT. The rearrangement joins TRBV5-4 to TRBJ2-2, with 7 positions matching TRBD1. Germline V gives CDR1 SGHNT, CDR2 YYREEE (reference sequence). V was pared by 3 bases and J by 3 bases, with 2 bases of the junction left unmatched. The CDR3 extends over 14 amino acids.

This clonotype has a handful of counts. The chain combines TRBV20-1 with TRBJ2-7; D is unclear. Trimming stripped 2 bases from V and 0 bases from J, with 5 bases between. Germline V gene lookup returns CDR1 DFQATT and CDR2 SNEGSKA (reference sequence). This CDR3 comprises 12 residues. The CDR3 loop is CSARRISYEQYF. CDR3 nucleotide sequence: TGCAGTGCTAGACGGATCTCCTACGAGCAGTACTTC.

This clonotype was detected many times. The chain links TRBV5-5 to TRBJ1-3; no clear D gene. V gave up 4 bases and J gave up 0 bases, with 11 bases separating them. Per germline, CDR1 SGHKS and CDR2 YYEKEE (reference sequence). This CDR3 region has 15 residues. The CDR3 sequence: CASSPPRVSGNTIYF. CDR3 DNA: TGTGCCAGCAGCCCCCCCCGCGTCTCTGGAAACACCATATATTTT.

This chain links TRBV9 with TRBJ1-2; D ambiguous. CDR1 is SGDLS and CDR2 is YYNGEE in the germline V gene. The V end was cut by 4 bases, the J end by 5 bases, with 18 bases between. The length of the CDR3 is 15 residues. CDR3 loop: CASSPSFGGAYGYTF. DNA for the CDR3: TGTGCCAGCAGCCCCAGCTTTGGAGGAGCTTATGGCTACACCTTC.

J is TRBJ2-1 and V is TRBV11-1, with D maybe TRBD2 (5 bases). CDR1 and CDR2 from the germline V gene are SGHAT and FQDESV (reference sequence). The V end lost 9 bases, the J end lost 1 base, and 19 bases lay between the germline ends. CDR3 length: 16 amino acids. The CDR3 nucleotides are TGTGCCAGTCAAAAACCGGCCGGGGTATCCTACAATGAGCAGTTCTTC. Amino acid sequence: CASQKPAGVSYNEQFF. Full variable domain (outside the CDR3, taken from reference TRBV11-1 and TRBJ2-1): EAEVAQSPRYKITEKSQAVAFWCDPISGHATLYWYRQILGQGPELLVQFQDESVVDDSQLPKDRFSAERLKGVDSTLKIQPAELGDSAMYLCASQKPAGVSYNEQFFGPGTRLTVL.

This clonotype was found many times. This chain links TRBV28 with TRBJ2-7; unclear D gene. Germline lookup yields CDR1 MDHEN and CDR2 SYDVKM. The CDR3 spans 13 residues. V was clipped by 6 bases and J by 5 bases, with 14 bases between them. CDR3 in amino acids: CASREALLNEQYF. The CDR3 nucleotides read TGTGCCAGCAGGGAAGCGTTACTGAACGAGCAGTACTTC. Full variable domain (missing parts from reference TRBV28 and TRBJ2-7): DVKVTQSSRYLVKRTGEKVFLECVQDMDHENMFWYRQDPGLGLRLIYFSYDVKMKEKGDIPEGYSVSREKKERFSLILESASTNQTSMYLCASREALLNEQYFGPGTRLTVT.

The CDR3 loop is CASSVKGNDEQFF. As DNA, the CDR3 is TGCGCCAGCAGCGTGAAGGGTAACGATGAGCAGTTCTTC. The V gene is TRBV4-3, the J gene TRBJ2-1; unclear D gene. V was pared by 5 bases and J by 8 bases, with 13 bases between. This CDR3 has 13 residues. Per germline, CDR1 LGHNA and CDR2 YSLEER.

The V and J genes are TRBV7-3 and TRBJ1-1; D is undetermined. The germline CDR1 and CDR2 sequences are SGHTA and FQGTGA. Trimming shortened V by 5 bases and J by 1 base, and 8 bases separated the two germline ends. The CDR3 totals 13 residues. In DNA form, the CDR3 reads TGTGCCAGCAGCACCCCAGGGAACACTGAAGCTTTCTTT. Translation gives CASSTPGNTEAFF.

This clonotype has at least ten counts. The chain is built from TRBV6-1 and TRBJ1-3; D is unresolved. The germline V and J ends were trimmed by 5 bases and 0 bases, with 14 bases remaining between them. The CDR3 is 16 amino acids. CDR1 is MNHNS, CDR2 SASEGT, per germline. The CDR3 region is CASSKGFQSSGNTIYF. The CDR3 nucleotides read TGTGCCAGCAGTAAGGGTTTTCAAAGCTCTGGAAACACCATATATTTT.

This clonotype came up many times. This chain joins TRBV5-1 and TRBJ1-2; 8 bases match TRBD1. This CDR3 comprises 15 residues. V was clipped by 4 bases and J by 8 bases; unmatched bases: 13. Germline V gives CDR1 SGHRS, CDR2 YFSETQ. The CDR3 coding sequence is TGCGCCAGCAGCATACCGACCGGGACAGGTTCCGGCTACACCTTC. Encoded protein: CASSIPTGTGSGYTF.

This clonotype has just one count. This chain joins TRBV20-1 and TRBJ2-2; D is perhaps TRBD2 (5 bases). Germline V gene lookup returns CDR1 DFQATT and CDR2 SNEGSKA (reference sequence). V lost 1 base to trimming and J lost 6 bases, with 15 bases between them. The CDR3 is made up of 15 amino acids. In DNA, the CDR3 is TGCAGTGCTAGAGCGAGCGGTAGAAGGGCCGGGGAGCTGTTTTTT. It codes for CSARASGRRAGELFF.

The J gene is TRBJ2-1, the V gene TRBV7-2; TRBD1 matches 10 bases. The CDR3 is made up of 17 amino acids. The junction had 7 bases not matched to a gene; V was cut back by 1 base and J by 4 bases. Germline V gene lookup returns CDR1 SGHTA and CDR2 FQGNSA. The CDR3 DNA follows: TGTGCCAGCAGCTTAGTGTCCGGGACAGGGGTGTACAATGAGCAGTTCTTC. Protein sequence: CASSLVSGTGVYNEQFF.

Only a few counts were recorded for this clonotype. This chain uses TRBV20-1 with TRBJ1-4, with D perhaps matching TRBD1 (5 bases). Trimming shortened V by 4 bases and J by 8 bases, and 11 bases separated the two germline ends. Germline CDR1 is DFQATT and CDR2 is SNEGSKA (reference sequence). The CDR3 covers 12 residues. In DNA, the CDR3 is TGCAGTGCTAAGGGACTTCGGGAAAAACTGTTTTTT. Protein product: CSAKGLREKLFF.